The 13 T cell receptor beta chains listed next were all sequenced from one sample in a study of blood T cell repertoires in COVID-19. The data were produced by immunoSEQ multiplex PCR, yet TCRdb's version contains in-frame clones alone and is incomplete. The data contain tens of thousands of clones, 65% to 85% of them singletons. Sequencing was carried out using peripheral blood. Receptors were obtained from a man aged 65 to 85 with active COVID-19.

This chain uses TRBV15 with TRBJ1-4; TRBD1 agrees at 9 bases. With 3 bases clipped from V and 0 bases from J, the junction kept 11 bases outside the gene matches. Germline V CDR1 and CDR2: LNHNV, YYDKDF (reference sequence). CDR3 length: 19 amino acids. The CDR3 sequence is CATSSAGTGHLATNEKLFF. CDR3 coding DNA: TGTGCCACCAGCAGCGCCGGGACAGGGCACCTTGCAACTAATGAAAAACTGTTTTTT.

This clone appeared a single time. The CDR3 loop is CSVPGLAGGLGNEQFF. As DNA, the CDR3 is TGCAGCGTTCCCGGACTAGCGGGAGGTTTAGGCAATGAGCAGTTCTTC. V and J are TRBV29-1 and TRBJ2-1, with 14 bases aligning to TRBD2. Unmatched junction bases numbered 9, after V lost 5 bases and J lost 6 bases. Germline V gene lookup returns CDR1 SQVTM and CDR2 ANQGSEA. The CDR3 runs to 16 residues.

The V gene is TRBV7-8, the J gene TRBJ2-1; 9 bases line up with TRBD2. The V gene's germline CDR1 is SGHVS and CDR2 FQNEAQ. The J segment lost 3 bases and the V segment lost 1 base, leaving 7 bases of the junction unmatched. The CDR3 loop spans 17 amino acids. DNA of the CDR3: TGTGCCAGCAGCTTAGTATTACTAGCGGGTGTCTACAATGAGCAGTTCTTC. It translates to CASSLVLLAGVYNEQFF.

The chain has TRBV11-3 and TRBJ1-3, with 7 bases aligning to TRBD1. Germline CDR1 and CDR2: SGHNT and YENEEA. V trimming: 5 bases; J trimming: 4 bases; junction bases outside the gene matches: 8. The CDR3 is 15 residues long. The CDR3 DNA reads as TGTGCCAGCAGCGTGGCCGGGACAGCGGGAAACACCATATATTTT. It specifies CASSVAGTAGNTIYF. The full variable domain, with the rest looked up from reference TRBV11-3 and TRBJ1-3, is EAGVVQSPRYKIIEKKQPVAFWCNPISGHNTLYWYLQNLGQGPELLIRYENEEAVDDSQLPKDRFSAERLKGVDSTLKIQPAELGDSAVYLCASSVAGTAGNTIYFGEGSWLTVV.

V gene TRBV9 combines with J gene TRBJ2-3, with a weak D call TRBD2 (6 bases). Deletions cut 3 bases from V and 2 bases from J, with 10 bases between. Germline CDR1 and CDR2: SGDLS and YYNGEE. This CDR3 spans 14 amino acids. The CDR3 region is CASSAGGNTDTQYF. Written as DNA, the CDR3 is TGTGCCAGCAGCGCCGGGGGTAACACAGATACGCAGTATTTT.

This clone was observed a few times. The chain carries TRBV5-1 and TRBJ1-2; 7 bases line up with TRBD1. Germline CDR1 and CDR2: SGHRS and YFSETQ. V shed 3 bases and J 3 bases; nucleotides not matched to a gene: 2. CDR3 length: 13 amino acids. CDR3 bases: TGCGCCAGCAGCTCAACAGGGGACTATGGCTACACCTTC. It codes for CASSSTGDYGYTF.

This sequence joins TRBV5-1 and TRBJ2-1; TRBD1 aligns across 7 bases. V lost 1 base, J lost 6 bases, and 25 bases stayed unmatched. This CDR3 has 21 residues. Germline V CDR1 and CDR2: SGHRS, YFSETQ. This chain's CDR3 is CASSLMKGAVSSLQASNEQFF. CDR3 sequence (DNA): TGCGCCAGCAGCTTGATGAAGGGGGCGGTCTCTAGCCTCCAGGCTAGCAATGAGCAGTTCTTC.

This clone was observed once. The chain recombines TRBV30 with TRBJ2-5; D is undetermined. The CDR3 has 13 amino acids. V gave up 3 bases and J gave up 0 bases, with 8 bases separating them. Germline-derived CDR1 and CDR2 are GTSNPN and SVGIG (reference sequence). CDR3 nucleotide sequence: TGTGCCTGGAGGGCCGAAAACCAAGAGACCCAGTACTTC. This sequence encodes CAWRAENQETQYF.

The rearrangement links TRBV4-3 to TRBJ1-2, with TRBD1 matching over 8 bases. CDR1 is LGHNA and CDR2 is YSLEER in the germline V gene. The CDR3 is made up of 15 amino acids. Trimming cost V 0 bases and J 8 bases; bases outside gene matches: 8. Here the CDR3 DNA reads TGCGCCAGCAGCCAAGATTGGCAGGGGGCGCTCGGCTACACCTTC. It is translated as CASSQDWQGALGYTF.

The chain carries TRBV6-5 and TRBJ1-1; D is unresolved. Germline assignment: CDR1 MNHEY and CDR2 SVGAGI. Trimming shortened V by 6 bases and J by 0 bases, and 11 bases separated the two germline ends. The CDR3 has 14 amino acids. The CDR3 DNA reads as TGTGCCAGCAGCTCGGGTCTCCTGAACACTGAAGCTTTCTTT. This translates into CASSSGLLNTEAFF.

The chain joins TRBV7-2 to TRBJ2-2; the D gene is possibly TRBD2 (5 bases). V dropped 5 bases and J dropped 3 bases, with 13 bases sitting between them. There are 15 residues in the CDR3. CDR1 and CDR2 from the germline V gene are SGHTA and FQGNSA. This CDR3 is CASSPYRRDTGELFF. The DNA for the CDR3 is TGTGCCAGCAGCCCTTACCGGCGGGACACCGGGGAGCTGTTTTTT. The variable domain in full, completed from reference TRBV7-2 and TRBJ2-2, reads GAGVSQSPSNKVTEKGKDVELRCDPISGHTALYWYRQSLGQGLEFLIYFQGNSAPDKSGLPSDRFSAERTGGSVSTLTIQRTQQEDSAVYLCASSPYRRDTGELFFGEGSRLTVL.

As concerns this clone: Different DNA sequences within this sample yield the same CDR3. This sequence joins TRBV28 and TRBJ1-1; D remains unclear. The CDR3 length is 13 residues. Trimming took off 3 bases at V and 1 base at J, with 6 bases between the two ends. Germline CDR1 is MDHEN and CDR2 is SYDVKM. In DNA form, the CDR3 reads TGTGCCAGCAGTTTGTCACAGAACACTGAAGCTTTCTTT. Amino acid sequence: CASSLSQNTEAFF.

The chain is built from TRBV19 and TRBJ2-5, with D uncertain. The V end was cut by 10 bases, the J end by 5 bases, with 17 bases between. Germline V gives CDR1 LNHDA, CDR2 SQIVND (reference sequence). The CDR3 sequence is 13 residues long. The CDR3 bases are TGTGCCACTGCGACGTACCTCGGGGAGACCCAGTACTTC. Translating it yields CATATYLGETQYF.